This TCR beta chain was recovered during a study of T cells in Graves' hyperthyroidism and ophthalmopathy. Study context: Peripheral blood was secured at the point of initial diagnosis, before any treatment. General study findings and limits: Most clonotypes that expanded in the thyroid above 0.001 also showed up in blood. Model output signaled ophthalmopathy a median around 6.9 months ahead of onset.

Graves' hyperthyroidism was deemed stable given no ophthalmopathy progression within 18 months. Amplified TCR beta CDR3 regions came from RNA transcripts. HTBI primers were employed in a first-round RT-PCR of the TCR CDR3. TCRdb re-called the multiplex PCR reads through MiXCR, storing one row per CDR3 protein. This table holds hundreds of thousands of distinct CDR3 sequences, 14% found once. This CDR3 has 15 residues. Germline CDR1 SQVTM, CDR2 ANQGSEA. Germline trimming cut 2 bases from V and 3 bases from J; bases unmatched to any gene: 3. This clonotype has a count of ten or more. What it recognizes is unknown.

The TCR was taken from a woman aged 18-29 years with Graves' hyperthyroidism. The V call is TRBV29-1, the J call TRBJ2-1, with 11 nucleotides matching TRBD1. Sequencing input: blood. The CDR3 reads CSVEQGQGVYNEQFF. Here the CDR3 DNA reads TGCAGCGTTGAACAGGGACAGGGGGTCTACAATGAGCAGTTCTTC.